This T cell receptor beta chain was recorded in a study of T cells in Graves' hyperthyroidism and ophthalmopathy. CDR1 and CDR2 (germline): SGHAT, FQNNGV. The CDR3 sequence is 13 residues long. Between the trimmed V and J ends, which lost 1 base and 1 base, there was a span of 5 bases. Ophthalmopathy patients showed a Clinical Activity Score of at least 3, NOSPECS grade of at least 4 and duration under 3 months. Whole-study findings and limits: In simple terms, a model built on 13 V-J features told ophthalmopathy apart from stable hyperthyroidism. The model's output predicted ophthalmopathy at a median of 6.5 months prior to onset.

This clonotype was found many times. As yet, its antigen is unknown. The CDR3 regions of TCR beta were amplified from RNA transcripts. The TCR CDR3 was amplified in a first-round RT-PCR using the HTBI primer set. MiXCR was run by TCRdb on the multiplex PCR reads, yielding one entry per CDR3 protein. Seen here are roughly 550,000 distinct CDR3 sequences, more than 15% observed once, and the top ten hold approximately 30%. The rearrangement uses TRBV11-2 and TRBJ2-7; D gene ambiguous. What was sequenced was blood. This TCR was sampled from a woman in her twenties or thirties with Graves' ophthalmopathy. For the CDR3, the DNA is TGTGCCAGCAGCTTAGGTTTTTCCTACGAGCAGTACTTC. This translates into CASSLGFSYEQYF. The full variable domain, its missing parts supplied by reference TRBV11-2 and TRBJ2-7, is EAGVAQSPRYKIIEKRQSVAFWCNPISGHATLYWYQQILGQGPKLLIQFQNNGVVDDSQLPKDRFSAERLKGVDSTLKIQPAKLEDSAVYLCASSLGFSYEQYFGPGTRLTVT.